This TCR beta chain was documented in a study of T cells after posttransplantation cyclophosphamide. Study-level points and caveats: Recipient CMV seropositivity and CMV reactivation strongly tracked TRB clonality. Blood and skin or GI T cell repertoires showed limited TRB overlap. Donor-recipient repertoire similarity was low at 1-2 months, rising over year one.

Clones were sequenced by immunoSEQ multiplex PCR, and TCRdb holds only the in-frame ones, with some missing. Among about 12,000 clones listed, approximately 2% were seen once. Treatment was busulfan-fludarabine conditioning, a marrow graft, and cyclophosphamide on days +3 and +4. Turning to this clone: Its antigen is undetermined.

The CDR3 length is 13 residues. Per the germline V gene, CDR1 is WNHNN and CDR2 is SYGVQD (reference sequence). V lost 5 bases and J lost 9; bases outside the gene matches: 4. This clonotype originated in a young adult male patient who received an allogeneic stem cell transplant from a related donor, was CMV-positive, and had no GVHD. Part of the T cell pool may stem from the graft donor. V is TRBV10-1 and J is TRBJ2-1; 10 bases are a match to TRBD1. Sequences were derived from PBMCs, sampled after allogeneic stem cell transplant with posttransplant cyclophosphamide. The CDR3 protein is CASSWTGGCEQFF. CDR3 sequence (DNA): TGCGCCAGCAGTTGGACAGGGGGTTGTGAGCAGTTCTTC.